This T cell receptor (beta chain) is drawn from a study of cytomegalovirus exposure and HLA in healthy donors. Overall study results and limits: A later analysis linked a missense variant in DCLRE1C to the trimming of TCR beta V and J genes. Among the most significant clusters, several appeared linked to common viral pathogens in a later analysis.

Notes on this clone: Its antigen is as yet unknown.

The PCR employed 60 Vbeta primers together with 13 Jbeta primers. Sequencing used immunoSEQ multiplex PCR; TCRdb keeps in-frame clones, though not all of them. The table lists about 120,000 clones, roughly 80% of them singletons. This receptor was identified in a woman between 18 and 29 years old in good health and CMV-seronegative. Sequencing used PBMCs.

The CDR3 DNA follows: TGTGCCAGTATTCGAAAGGGAGGGCCAGGGATCAATCAGCCCCAGCATTTT. It yields the protein CASIRKGGPGINQPQHF. J is TRBJ1-5 and V is TRBV19; possible D gene TRBD1, 5 bases. Trimming pared 7 bases from V and 3 bases from J, leaving 22 bases between. CDR3 length equals 17 residues. Per the germline V gene, CDR1 is LNHDA and CDR2 is SQIVND (reference sequence).